These 22 T cell receptor beta chains originate from one sample sequenced in a study of T cell responses to AZD1222 COVID-19 vaccine. Assay: immunoSEQ multiplex PCR; the TCRdb copy retains only in-frame clones and omits some. In the table there are some 190,000 clones, roughly nine tenths of which are singletons. The sample in question was peripheral blood, obtained 28 days after the second AZD1222 dose. Receptors originate from an adult who received the AZD1222 COVID-19 vaccine.

This clone is a singleton in its sample. This chain joins TRBV10-3 and TRBJ2-1; 7 bases are a match to TRBD1. Germline values: CDR1 ENHRY, CDR2 SYGVKD. The CDR3 sequence is 16 residues long. The V and J ends lost 3 bases and 0 bases, in that order; junction bases with no gene match: 5. The CDR3 DNA reads TGTGCCATCAGTGAAAGGGGGCCCATCTCCTACAATGAGCAGTTCTTC. Its translation is CAISERGPISYNEQFF.

DNA of the CDR3: TGTGCCAGCTCGCCCAGGCAGAGCTTTAATCAGCCCCAGCATTTT. The encoded protein is CASSPRQSFNQPQHF. V and J are TRBV18 and TRBJ1-5, with unresolved D. Germline CDR1 is KGHSH and CDR2 is LQKENI. The CDR3 covers 15 residues. Trimming left V 6 bases short and J 4 bases short, with 16 bases between.

The rearrangement uses TRBV7-9 and TRBJ2-1; a possible D gene is TRBD1 (5 bases). Per the germline V gene, CDR1 is SEHNR and CDR2 is FQNEAQ (reference sequence). This CDR3 region has 13 residues. With 5 bases removed from V and 5 bases from J, the gap between germline ends came to 10 bases. CDR3 amino acids: CASSIQGNNEQFF. As DNA, the CDR3 is TGTGCCAGCAGCATTCAGGGTAACAATGAGCAGTTCTTC. The full variable domain, completed using reference TRBV7-9 and TRBJ2-1, is DTGVSQNPRHKITKRGQNVTFRCDPISEHNRLYWYRQTLGQGPEFLTYFQNEAQLEKSRLLSDRFSAERPKGSFSTLEIQRTEQGDSAMYLCASSIQGNNEQFFGPGTRLTVL.

The chain combines TRBV4-3 with TRBJ1-2, with D uncertain. Trimming shortened V by 0 bases and J by 4 bases, and 12 bases separated the two germline ends. The CDR3 loop spans 15 amino acids. Germline V gene lookup returns CDR1 LGHNA and CDR2 YSLEER. CDR3 amino acids: CASSQDSTALYGYTF. In nucleotides, the CDR3 is TGCGCCAGCAGCCAAGATTCGACGGCCCTCTATGGCTACACCTTC.

This clone appeared a few times. V gene TRBV7-3 combines with J gene TRBJ2-1; 7 nucleotides match TRBD2. Germline CDR1 SGHTA, CDR2 FQGTGA. The J segment lost 7 bases and the V segment lost 0 bases, leaving 6 bases of the junction unmatched. The CDR3 totals 15 residues. The DNA for the CDR3 is TGTGCCAGCAGCTTAACGTCAACTAGCGAAAATGAGCAGTTCTTC. Residues: CASSLTSTSENEQFF. The full variable domain, in which reference TRBV7-3 and TRBJ2-1 provide the parts outside the CDR3, is GAGVSQTPSNKVTEKGKYVELRCDPISGHTALYWYRQSLGQGPEFLIYFQGTGAADDSGLPNDRFFAVRPEGSVSTLKIQRTERGDSAVYLCASSLTSTSENEQFFGPGTRLTVL.

The chain links TRBV11-2 to TRBJ2-7; possibly TRBD1 or TRBD2 for D (5 bases each). Germline V gene data show CDR1 as SGHAT and CDR2 as FQNNGV. Trimming shortened V by 7 bases and J by 3 bases, and 13 bases separated the two germline ends. The CDR3 has 13 residues. In nucleotides, the CDR3 is TGTGCCAGCACCCTCGGGGCCGGCTACGAGCAGTACTTC. This sequence encodes CASTLGAGYEQYF. The whole variable domain, filled in from reference TRBV11-2 and TRBJ2-7, reads EAGVAQSPRYKIIEKRQSVAFWCNPISGHATLYWYQQILGQGPKLLIQFQNNGVVDDSQLPKDRFSAERLKGVDSTLKIQPAKLEDSAVYLCASTLGAGYEQYFGPGTRLTVT.

The rearrangement links TRBV2 to TRBJ2-1; the D gene is possibly TRBD2 (6 bases). Per germline, CDR1 SNHLY and CDR2 FYNNEI. The V end lost 4 bases, the J end lost 4 bases, and 11 bases lay between the germline ends. The CDR3 covers 14 residues. The CDR3 DNA follows: TGTGCCAGCAGTGGGACTACCTTATACAATGAGCAGTTCTTC. Its protein product is CASSGTTLYNEQFF.

The rearrangement links TRBV3-1 (or the pseudogene TRBV3-2) to TRBJ1-2; D is unclear. This CDR3 has 14 amino acids. CDR1 and CDR2 (germline): LGHDT, YNNKEL (reference sequence). Between the trimmed V and J ends, which lost 5 bases and 0 bases, there was a span of 10 bases. CDR3 DNA sequence: TGTGCCAGCAGCTTTCGAGGGTCTAACTATGGCTACACCTTC. Encoded protein: CASSFRGSNYGYTF.

The chain recombines TRBV4-2 with TRBJ1-2, with 9 nucleotides matching TRBD1. Germline V lookup: CDR1 LGHNA, CDR2 YNFKEQ. V was clipped by 0 bases and J by 8 bases; unmatched bases: 7. CDR3 size: 15 residues. The CDR3 sequence is CASSQEGTGKWGYTF. For the CDR3, the DNA is TGTGCCAGCAGCCAAGAGGGGACAGGGAAGTGGGGCTACACCTTC.

This chain uses TRBV2 with TRBJ1-6, with unresolved D. The CDR3 runs 14 residues. V was cut by 7 bases and J by 4 bases, with 11 bases left in between. The germline V gene has CDR1 SNHLY and CDR2 FYNNEI. The CDR3 DNA is TGTGCCAGCACCTGGACGGATTATAATTCACCCCTCCACTTT. Translated: CASTWTDYNSPLHF.

The chain employs TRBV7-8 and TRBJ1-1, with 9 bases fitting TRBD1. V shed 5 bases, J shed 5 bases, and the junction held 9 bases outside the gene matches. Germline CDR1 SGHVS, CDR2 FQNEAQ. This CDR3 is built from 15 residues. This CDR3 is CASSHGQGLWTEAFF. The CDR3 coding sequence is TGTGCCAGCAGCCACGGACAGGGGTTATGGACTGAAGCTTTCTTT. Variable domain in full (rest from reference TRBV7-8 and TRBJ1-1): GAGVSQSPRYKVAKRGQDVALRCDPISGHVSLFWYQQALGQGPEFLTYFQNEAQLDKSGLPSDRFFAERPEGSVSTLKIQRTQQEDSAVYLCASSHGQGLWTEAFFGQGTRLTVV.

This chain uses TRBV7-2 with TRBJ1-2; 10 nucleotides match TRBD1. V shed 4 bases, J shed 4 bases, and the junction held 6 bases outside the gene matches. The CDR3 extends over 15 amino acids. Germline V gene data show CDR1 as SGHTA and CDR2 as FQGNSA. In DNA, the CDR3 is TGTGCCAGCAGCTCAGACAGGGGGCGGAGCTATGGCTACACCTTC. Translation: CASSSDRGRSYGYTF.

V is TRBV27 and J is TRBJ2-2; possible D gene TRBD2, 5 bases. V lost 5 bases to trimming and J lost 6 bases, with 13 bases between them. CDR3 length equals 14 residues. Looked up from germline, CDR1 is MNHEY and CDR2 is SMNVEV (reference sequence). The CDR3 DNA sequence: TGTGCCAGCAGTCCAGGCACTAGGGCCGGGGAGCTGTTTTTT. It codes for CASSPGTRAGELFF.

The chain uses TRBV18 and TRBJ1-2, with a tentative D call TRBD1 (5 bases). Germline CDR1 is KGHSH and CDR2 is LQKENI. Trimming stripped 3 bases from V and 9 bases from J, with 23 bases between. CDR3 length: 16 residues. The DNA of the CDR3 is TGTGCCAGCTCACCGAGCGGGGGGACGCCTGGGTCTAGCTACACCTTC. It specifies CASSPSGGTPGSSYTF.

The V gene is TRBV19, the J gene TRBJ2-3, with no clear D. The CDR3 loop spans 13 amino acids. V lost 8 bases and J lost 4, with 13 bases in between. Germline lookup yields CDR1 LNHDA and CDR2 SQIVND (reference sequence). CDR3 protein: CASARGLADTQYF. Here the CDR3 DNA reads TGTGCCAGTGCCCGCGGCCTAGCAGATACGCAGTATTTT.

The chain joins TRBV29-1 to TRBJ2-3; D is uncertain. Between the trimmed V and J ends, which lost 4 bases and 2 bases, there was a span of 7 bases. In germline, CDR1 is SQVTM, CDR2 ANQGSEA. The CDR3 is 12 amino acids. The CDR3 DNA reads TGCAGCGTTGGGGTCACCACAGATACGCAGTATTTT. Encoded protein: CSVGVTTDTQYF.

The chain carries TRBV27 and TRBJ2-5; D is uncertain. Germline values: CDR1 MNHEY, CDR2 SMNVEV (reference sequence). The CDR3 consists of 15 residues. V shed 1 base and J shed 5 bases, with 14 bases lying between them. The chain's CDR3 is CASSLYFGGRETQYF. CDR3 bases: TGTGCCAGCAGTTTATATTTCGGCGGCCGGGAGACCCAGTACTTC.

The rearrangement joins TRBV19 to TRBJ1-1, with TRBD1 identical over 10 bases. Germline loops: CDR1 LNHDA, CDR2 SQIVND (reference sequence). The CDR3 contains 17 residues. V was clipped by 11 bases and J by 4 bases; unmatched bases: 19. CDR3 in amino acids: CAPSTQDRGIRGTEAFF. CDR3 in DNA: TGTGCCCCGAGCACCCAGGACAGGGGGATTAGAGGCACTGAAGCTTTCTTT.

This clone was recorded once. The genes are TRBV5-5 and TRBJ2-7; 13 nucleotides align to TRBD2. V lost 2 bases and J lost 6; bases outside the gene matches: 11. The germline V gene has CDR1 SGHKS and CDR2 YYEKEE (reference sequence). The CDR3 consists of 17 residues. The CDR3 protein is CASSFKYLGTSGTEQYF. DNA of the CDR3: TGTGCCAGCAGCTTTAAATACCTCGGGACTAGCGGGACCGAGCAGTACTTC.

The chain couples TRBV30 to TRBJ1-4, with a weak D call TRBD1 (6 bases). Trimming left V 2 bases short and J 0 bases short, with 19 bases between. The germline V gene encodes CDR1 GTSNPN and CDR2 SVGIG (reference sequence). The CDR3 covers 18 residues. The CDR3 here is CAWSPKGQRYATNEKLFF. As DNA, the CDR3 is TGTGCCTGGAGTCCTAAAGGACAGAGATATGCAACTAATGAAAAACTGTTTTTT.

This clone was detected only a few times. The rearrangement joins TRBV18 to TRBJ1-3, with D uncertain. Germline V lookup: CDR1 KGHSH, CDR2 LQKENI. This CDR3 contains 12 residues. The ends were cut back, 1 base at V and 4 bases at J, with 2 bases in the middle. CDR3 sequence reads: CASSPQGNTIYF. The CDR3 DNA sequence: TGTGCCAGCTCACCACAGGGAAACACCATATATTTT.

The chain couples TRBV6-5 to TRBJ1-1; D unresolved. The CDR3 spans 15 residues. V dropped 4 bases and J dropped 1 base, with 13 bases sitting between them. Germline V CDR1 and CDR2: MNHEY, SVGAGI. CDR3 sequence reads: CASSFSLSSNTEAFF. Here the CDR3 DNA reads TGTGCCAGCAGTTTCTCCCTTTCATCGAACACTGAAGCTTTCTTT.